A selection of T cell receptor beta chains follows, all from one sample in a study of blood T cell repertoires in COVID-19. The protocol was immunoSEQ multiplex PCR, while the TCRdb copy is restricted to in-frame clones and leaves out a portion. The sample has roughly 250,000 clones, 82% seen once. Sequences were obtained from peripheral blood. The source is an elderly woman with active or convalescent COVID-19. The conserved cysteine and the conserved F or W are not part of the CDR3 here. The order of the fields is V gene, clone size, J gene, CDR3 protein. Rows give clone size only sometimes, using once, few, many, or a class for an expanded clone.

TRBV15	.	TRBJ1-5	ATAVLSIQPQH
TRBV2	.	TRBJ2-5	ASRGDQETQY
TRBV27	.	TRBJ1-2	ASKVPWEEPDGYT
TRBV28	.	TRBJ2-7	ASRSSGRGEQY
TRBV6-6	once	TRBJ1-5	ASSPGVTHNQPQH
TRBV29-1	.	TRBJ1-1	SLIPGQGAEAF
TRBV18	.	TRBJ2-5	ASSPRRAGGQETQY
TRBV11-1	once	TRBJ1-2	ASSPAGQGFGGYT
TRBV15	once	TRBJ2-2	ATRSARQGAVGELF
TRBV28	.	TRBJ1-1	ASRTGYTEAF
TRBV10-3	few	TRBJ1-2	AISVEGRHGYT
TRBV7-8	.	TRBJ2-3	ASSPRAGLSTDTQY
TRBV28	once	TRBJ2-5	ASKTSGTGGVRPQY
TRBV9	.	TRBJ2-3	ASSVGTDTQY
TRBV15	.	TRBJ1-4	ATSRDLGVELF
TRBV28	.	TRBJ2-7	ASSGGGMQTFAEQY
TRBV5-1	.	TRBJ1-4	ASSLLATGTGGGKLF
TRBV5-4	many	TRBJ2-7	ASSLTGESYEQY
TRBV28	.	TRBJ1-1	ASSTAGTANTEAF
TRBV10-2	once	TRBJ2-1	ASSLAGGPNEQF
TRBV19	.	TRBJ2-3	ASSIGSGRATDTQY
TRBV28	.	TRBJ1-2	ASSTSGGYGYT
TRBV7-9	.	TRBJ2-7	ASSSRQGGGGYEQY
TRBV5-1	.	TRBJ1-2	ASSLTGDYGYT
TRBV3-1/TRBV3-2	.	TRBJ2-5	ASSQGLAGGRNPWEETQY
TRBV3-1/TRBV3-2	.	TRBJ2-2	ASSPGTSGFTGELF
TRBV5-1	few	TRBJ1-1	ASSSQGAGNEAF
TRBV6-5	.	TRBJ1-1	ASRRGWEAF
TRBV24-1	.	TRBJ2-5	ATSDPQEGGETQY
TRBV6-5	once	TRBJ1-6	ASSPTGLGSSPLH
TRBV5-1	few	TRBJ1-1	ASSLDTNTEAF
TRBV28	.	TRBJ2-1	ASSLFQGAGEQF
TRBV2	.	TRBJ2-3	ASTGMGDTQY
TRBV28	.	TRBJ2-1	ASSLRTGGRNEQF
TRBV5-6	.	TRBJ2-7	ASSFSGQDYEQY
TRBV6-5	few	TRBJ1-4	ATRKDRGDEKLF
TRBV5-1	.	TRBJ2-7	ASSFSGGAYEQY
TRBV10-1	few	TRBJ1-1	ASRSTGLDTEAF
TRBV29-1	.	TRBJ1-1	SVDTGNTEAF
TRBV7-9	.	TRBJ2-3	ASSPTSTLDTQY
TRBV4-1	.	TRBJ2-7	ASSQDSRPQSYEQY
TRBV28	.	TRBJ1-1	ASSSPDGTGEAF
TRBV4-2	.	TRBJ1-2	ASSQEGQGNGYT
TRBV7-8	once	TRBJ1-1	ASSSGMNTEAF
TRBV5-1	once	TRBJ2-2	ASSPFMGGDTGELF
TRBV27	.	TRBJ1-1	ASSFLPGTEAF